This T cell receptor beta chain was recovered during a study of CD8+CD57+ T cells in acquired aplastic anemia (dated by TCRdb to the late 2010s). A note on the overall study: On average, sorted CD4+ and CD8+ cells yielded about 3 ug of extracted DNA, with a range of roughly 0.18 to 27.4 ug. An average of approximately 10 million reads for CD4+ cells and under 12 million reads for CD8+ cells was obtained from healthy donor samples.

Genomic DNA was used as template for profiling of TCR beta VDJ combinations and CDR3 sequences. An Illumina HiSeq 2000 was the platform used for TCR repertoire sequencing. On the study's bioinformatics: TRBV/TRBJ rearrangement plots, CDR3 size and DJ length profiles, and Simpson's diversity index were used to assess repertoires. The immunodominant clone was defined as the most abundant DNA sequence in deep sequencing data. CDR3 amino acid sequences were screened for sharing across subjects and were compared with published repertoires and the VDJdb database. TCRdb reanalyzed the raw reads on its own, using fastp at Q25 for trimming and MiXCR for clone calling, and kept in-frame beta chains. Entries that share a CDR3 protein sequence are merged under the most common genes and DNA. TCRdb's processing, not the authors' own work, is the source of the V and J calls. Present in this sample are about 420,000 distinct CDR3 sequences, about 70% of which were seen just once. Jointly, the top ten make up approximately 3.9% of the sample.

The full study reports these points: CD8+ Simpson's diversity did not differ significantly between patients and healthy controls (P=0.060). Around 28 CD8+ CDR3 sequences were found to be shared between patients and controls, but these sequences appeared to be highly expressed in patients and within the immunodominant clones of the patients.

In the study, sorted CD4+ and CD8+ blood T cells from patients with severe aplastic anemia and from healthy subjects underwent deep sequencing of TCR repertoires. Ficoll-Paque density gradient centrifugation was used to isolate peripheral blood mononuclear cells. Before DNA was extracted, CD4+ and CD8+ T cells were sorted using either FACS or magnetic beads. In regard to this clonotype: It lacks a known antigen. The input lacks base qualities; no much larger clone sits a single base away.

The V and J ends are trimmed by 3 bases and 6 bases, leaving 14 bases between them. CDR1 and CDR2 are read off the germline V gene as SNHLY and FYNNEI. The cysteine opens and the phenylalanine closes a CDR3 of 14 amino acids. The only DNA kept is the CDR3, 42 bases in frame from the first base. This TCR was sampled from a human donor in good health, serving as a control. The sequence links TRBV2 to TRBJ1-2; the D gene is not confidently resolved. Sequenced material: sorted CD4+, CD8+, or CD8+CD57+ T cells (not recorded which) from PBMCs. The CDR3 sequence is CASSDRAHNDGYTF. In nucleotide form, the sequence is TGTGCCAGCAGTGACAGAGCGCATAATGATGGCTACACCTTC.